This T cell receptor beta chain is from a study of OX40 agonist ivuxolimab in advanced cancers. The CDR3 runs 14 residues. Germline V gene sequence: CDR1 SNHLY, CDR2 FYNNEI. The V and J ends lost 6 bases and 0 bases respectively, with 11 bases between them. Method: immunoSEQ multiplex PCR; TCRdb's copy keeps in-frame clones and lacks some. The sample lists fewer than 70,000 clones, around nine tenths occurring once. This sequence joins TRBV2 and TRBJ2-5; possible D gene TRBD1, 5 bases. The sequences come from CD4+ or CD8+ T cells sorted from blood, collected in a trial of the OX40 agonist ivuxolimab. The sequence came from an adult with an advanced solid tumor such as melanoma, head and neck, liver or kidney cancer. The CDR3 DNA sequence: TGTGCCAGCAGAGAACAGGCGTACCAAGAGACCCAGTACTTC. Amino acid sequence: CASREQAYQETQYF.